These 26 T cell receptor beta chains came from one sample sequenced in a study of OX40 agonist ivuxolimab in advanced cancers. The assay was immunoSEQ multiplex PCR, and TCRdb's table has in-frame clones only and misses some. In the table there are 74,000 or so clones, 80% to 95% of which are singletons. The sequencing used CD4+ or CD8+ T cells sorted from blood, collected in a trial of the OX40 agonist ivuxolimab. These receptors originate from an adult with an advanced solid tumor such as melanoma, head and neck, liver or kidney cancer.

The V call is TRBV5-4, the J call TRBJ1-1; D not certain. Germline-derived CDR1 and CDR2 are SGHNT and YYREEE (reference sequence). The CDR3 consists of 15 residues. V was trimmed by 4 bases and J by 2 bases, leaving 15 bases between them. Written as DNA, the CDR3 is TGTGCCAGCAGCCCAATGGACGGAACAAACACTGAAGCTTTCTTT. Protein product: CASSPMDGTNTEAFF.

A single count supports this clone. The chain employs TRBV6-5 and TRBJ2-7, with D unclear. Germline CDR1 is MNHEY and CDR2 is SVGAGI. V lost 0 bases and J 2 bases, leaving 8 bases between the germline ends. The CDR3 is 14 residues long. The DNA for the CDR3 is TGTGCCAGCAGTTACTCGCGCGTGGCCTACGAGCAGTACTTC. Protein product: CASSYSRVAYEQYF.

The gene calls are TRBV5-8 and TRBJ1-5; TRBD1 aligns across 7 bases. The CDR3 sequence is 15 residues long. Trimming cost V 1 base and J 7 bases; bases outside gene matches: 8. Germline CDR1 SGHTS, CDR2 YDEGEE. CDR3 DNA: TGTGCCAGCAGCTTGAGCCTAACAGGGGTCCAGCCCCAGCATTTT. This gives the protein CASSLSLTGVQPQHF. Full variable domain (missing parts from reference TRBV5-8 and TRBJ1-5): EAGVTQSPTHLIKTRGQQATLRCSPISGHTSVYWYQQALGLGLQFLLWYDEGEERNRGNFPPRFSGRQFPNYSSELNVNALELEDSALYLCASSLSLTGVQPQHFGDGTRLSIL.

The genes are TRBV5-1 and TRBJ2-3, with D unclear. The length of the CDR3 is 15 residues. In germline, CDR1 is SGHRS, CDR2 YFSETQ. Trimming took off 1 base at V and 0 bases at J, with 9 bases between the two ends. Written as DNA, the CDR3 is TGCGCCAGCAGCTTGCTGTCCCCTAGCACAGATACGCAGTATTTT. It codes for CASSLLSPSTDTQYF.

The CDR3 is CASSLDVGQPQHF. The CDR3 DNA follows: TGTGCCAGCAGCTTAGATGTGGGTCAGCCCCAGCATTTT. The chain recombines TRBV7-6 with TRBJ1-5; no definite D call. Trimming pared 1 base from V and 6 bases from J, leaving 7 bases between. CDR1 SGHVS and CDR2 FNYEAQ come from the germline V gene. The CDR3 is 13 amino acids.

The rearrangement joins TRBV30 to TRBJ1-1; 7 bases align to TRBD1. The CDR3 length is 15 residues. The ends lost 8 bases at V and 0 bases at J; junction bases unmatched: 12. In germline, CDR1 is GTSNPN, CDR2 SVGIG (reference sequence). CDR3 coding DNA: TGTGCCGCCGTCCCCTACAGGGGACTGAACACTGAAGCTTTCTTT. It is translated as CAAVPYRGLNTEAFF.

The V gene is TRBV7-9, the J gene TRBJ2-1; tentative D call: TRBD1 (6 bases). The CDR3 has 16 residues. V lost 1 base, J lost 6 bases, and 16 bases lay in between. The germline gives CDR1 SEHNR, CDR2 FQNEAQ (reference sequence). CDR3 DNA: TGTGCCAGCAGCTTAGGGATGGGGACAAGACTCAATGAGCAGTTCTTC. This codes for CASSLGMGTRLNEQFF.

The rearrangement links TRBV5-1 to TRBJ1-5; no reliable D call. V was trimmed by 0 bases and J by 0 bases, leaving 4 bases between them. Germline CDR1 is SGHRS and CDR2 is YFSETQ. The CDR3 spans 14 residues. CDR3 amino acids: CASSLGGSNQPQHF. CDR3 bases: TGCGCCAGCAGCTTGGGAGGTAGCAATCAGCCCCAGCATTTT.

In the case of this clone: One end of the junction varies from germline; a read error may be responsible. The rearrangement uses TRBV4-2 and TRBJ2-5; 12 nucleotides align to TRBD2. This CDR3 has 15 amino acids. CDR1 is LGHNA, CDR2 YNFKEQ, per germline. CDR3 DNA: TGTGCCAGCAGCCAGGACCTAGCGGGGGGGACCCGGCTAAACTTC. Translation gives CASSQDLAGGTRLNF.

The chain employs TRBV19 and TRBJ2-3; D not resolved. The V end lost 4 bases, the J end lost 5 bases, and 4 bases lay between the germline ends. The germline CDR1 and CDR2 sequences are LNHDA and SQIVND (reference sequence). The CDR3 covers 11 residues. The CDR3 is CASSTQDTQYF. CDR3 nucleotide sequence: TGTGCCAGTAGTACCCAAGATACGCAGTATTTT. Variable domain in full (rest from reference TRBV19 and TRBJ2-3): DGGITQSPKYLFRKEGQNVTLSCEQNLNHDAMYWYRQDPGQGLRLIYYSQIVNDFQKGDIAEGYSVSREKKESFPLTVTSAQKNPTAFYLCASSTQDTQYFGPGTRLTVL.

The rearrangement links TRBV5-1 to TRBJ2-1, with D unclear. Germline V gives CDR1 SGHRS, CDR2 YFSETQ. Trimming left V 2 bases short and J 7 bases short, with 16 bases between. The CDR3 extends over 15 amino acids. The CDR3 sequence: CASSLVSGSKNEQFF. In DNA, the CDR3 is TGCGCCAGCAGCTTAGTATCGGGCAGTAAAAATGAGCAGTTCTTC. Supplemented by reference TRBV5-1 and TRBJ2-1, the full variable domain reads KAGVTQTPRYLIKTRGQQVTLSCSPISGHRSVSWYQQTPGQGLQFLFEYFSETQRNKGNFPGRFSGRQFSNSRSEMNVSTLELGDSALYLCASSLVSGSKNEQFFGPGTRLTVL.

The chain couples TRBV19 to TRBJ2-7, with D uncertain. CDR1 and CDR2 (germline): LNHDA, SQIVND (reference sequence). Deletions cut 2 bases from V and 0 bases from J, with 8 bases between. The CDR3 is 14 amino acids. The CDR3 loop reads CASSISGISYEQYF. The CDR3, as DNA: TGTGCCAGTAGTATATCTGGGATCTCCTACGAGCAGTACTTC.

This chain connects TRBV19 to TRBJ2-1; D call uncertain. The V end was cut by 8 bases, the J end by 3 bases, with 11 bases between. The CDR3 covers 13 residues. The germline CDR1 and CDR2 sequences are LNHDA and SQIVND (reference sequence). CDR3 loop: CASSLRLYNEQFF. DNA of the CDR3: TGTGCCAGTTCTTTACGACTCTACAATGAGCAGTTCTTC.

The J gene is TRBJ1-2, the V gene TRBV28; 10 bases map to TRBD1. CDR1 MDHEN and CDR2 SYDVKM come from the germline V gene. The V and J ends lost 8 bases and 10 bases, in that order; junction bases with no gene match: 13. CDR3 length equals 14 residues. The DNA of the CDR3 is TGTGCCAGCGGTCTAGGGGACAGGGGAACGGACTACACCTTC. This codes for CASGLGDRGTDYTF.

This rearrangement joins TRBV7-6 to TRBJ2-7; TRBD1 aligns across 9 bases. Germline loops: CDR1 SGHVS, CDR2 FNYEAQ. Trimming cost V 5 bases and J 6 bases; bases outside gene matches: 8. The CDR3 sequence is 14 residues long. The CDR3 nucleotides are TGTGCCAGCAGCATGGACAGGGGTTCGGGCGAGCAGTACTTC. Amino acids: CASSMDRGSGEQYF.

The chain combines TRBV30 with TRBJ1-5; D remains unclear. Per the germline V gene, CDR1 is GTSNPN and CDR2 is SVGIG (reference sequence). This CDR3 contains 16 residues. Trimming left V 4 bases short and J 3 bases short, with 19 bases between. CDR3 amino acids: CAWIGLTVRLNQPQHF. CDR3 nucleotides: TGTGCCTGGATCGGACTGACCGTCCGACTCAATCAGCCCCAGCATTTT.

The rearrangement uses TRBV11-2 and TRBJ2-1; 7 nucleotides match TRBD2. Looked up from germline, CDR1 is SGHAT and CDR2 is FQNNGV. The CDR3 loop spans 14 amino acids. V was pared by 5 bases and J by 4 bases, with 5 bases of the junction left unmatched. The CDR3 region has the DNA TGTGCCAGCAGCCTAGCGGTCACTTACAATGAGCAGTTCTTC. This codes for CASSLAVTYNEQFF.

The table lists this clone with a count of one. V and J are TRBV18 and TRBJ2-1; TRBD2 agrees at 10 bases. Per the germline V gene, CDR1 is KGHSH and CDR2 is LQKENI. The CDR3 consists of 15 residues. The V and J ends lost 3 bases and 6 bases, in that order; junction bases with no gene match: 5. This CDR3 reads CASSPLAGALNEQFF. DNA of the CDR3: TGTGCCAGCTCACCTCTAGCGGGAGCCCTCAATGAGCAGTTCTTC. Complete variable domain (other parts from reference TRBV18 and TRBJ2-1): NAGVMQNPRHLVRRRGQEARLRCSPMKGHSHVYWYRQLPEEGLKFMVYLQKENIIDESGMPKERFSAEFPKEGPSILRIQQVVRGDSAAYFCASSPLAGALNEQFFGPGTRLTVL.

The rearrangement joins TRBV5-1 to TRBJ2-7; a weak D match, TRBD1 (6 bases). The length of the CDR3 is 14 residues. Germline V gene sequence: CDR1 SGHRS, CDR2 YFSETQ. The germline V and J ends were trimmed by 0 bases and 6 bases, with 13 bases remaining between them. The DNA of the CDR3 is TGCGCCAGCAGCTTGGACCCCAGGGGTGGCGAGCAGTACTTC. Protein: CASSLDPRGGEQYF. Looking up the rest from reference TRBV5-1 and TRBJ2-7 gives the full variable domain: KAGVTQTPRYLIKTRGQQVTLSCSPISGHRSVSWYQQTPGQGLQFLFEYFSETQRNKGNFPGRFSGRQFSNSRSEMNVSTLELGDSALYLCASSLDPRGGEQYFGPGTRLTVT.

The V gene is TRBV21-1, the J gene TRBJ1-1. TRBV21-1 is an annotated pseudogene. The CDR3 length is 16 residues. For the CDR3, the DNA is TGTGCCAGCAGCAAAGTAGAGAAGGTCGTAAACACTGAAGCTTTCTTT. It encodes CASSKVEKVVNTEAFF.

This chain links TRBV7-9 with TRBJ1-2; D gene unclear. The germline V gene encodes CDR1 SEHNR and CDR2 FQNEAQ (reference sequence). The V and J ends lost 3 bases and 0 bases respectively, with 11 bases between them. This CDR3 has 15 residues. The CDR3: CASSFGDPTNYGYTF. In nucleotides, the CDR3 is TGTGCCAGCAGCTTTGGCGACCCCACTAACTATGGCTACACCTTC.

The chain uses TRBV6-6 and TRBJ1-1; no definite D call. The CDR3 is 13 residues long. Trimming shortened V by 5 bases and J by 3 bases, and 10 bases separated the two germline ends. CDR1 MNHNY and CDR2 SVGAGI come from the germline V gene (reference sequence). CDR3 coding DNA: TGTGCCAGCAGTCAATTAGGAGACACTGAAGCTTTCTTT. This encodes CASSQLGDTEAFF.

The chain is built from TRBV7-2 and TRBJ2-1; no firm D call. Germline V gene sequence: CDR1 SGHTA, CDR2 FQGNSA. Trimming cost V 2 bases and J 10 bases, with 6 bases left between them. This CDR3 is built from 11 residues. The CDR3 DNA sequence: TGTGCCAGCAGCTTATACTGGGAGCAGTTCTTC. Its protein is CASSLYWEQFF.

Here the CDR3 reads CASSLGSLPVDGYTF. As DNA, the CDR3 is TGTGCCAGCAGCTTAGGAAGCCTCCCGGTGGATGGCTACACCTTC. The V gene is TRBV7-9, the J gene TRBJ1-2, with D hard to call. V lost 1 base to trimming and J lost 6 bases, with 15 bases between them. The germline CDR1 and CDR2 sequences are SEHNR and FQNEAQ (reference sequence). This CDR3 is built from 15 residues.

This chain links TRBV27 with TRBJ2-7; D unresolved. CDR1 MNHEY and CDR2 SMNVEV come from the germline V gene (reference sequence). Trimming took 2 bases from V and 3 from J, leaving 8 bases between them. The CDR3 has 13 amino acids. This chain's CDR3 is CASSLRPVYEQYF. DNA for the CDR3: TGTGCCAGCAGTTTAAGGCCAGTCTACGAGCAGTACTTC.

The chain combines TRBV18 with TRBJ2-3; a weak D match, TRBD2 (5 bases). This CDR3 is 13 amino acids long. Trimming left V 6 bases short and J 3 bases short, with 10 bases between. Germline CDR1 reads KGHSH; CDR2 reads LQKENI. The CDR3 sequence: CASSPGGTDTQYF. CDR3 nucleotide sequence: TGTGCCAGCTCCCCAGGCGGGACAGATACGCAGTATTTT.